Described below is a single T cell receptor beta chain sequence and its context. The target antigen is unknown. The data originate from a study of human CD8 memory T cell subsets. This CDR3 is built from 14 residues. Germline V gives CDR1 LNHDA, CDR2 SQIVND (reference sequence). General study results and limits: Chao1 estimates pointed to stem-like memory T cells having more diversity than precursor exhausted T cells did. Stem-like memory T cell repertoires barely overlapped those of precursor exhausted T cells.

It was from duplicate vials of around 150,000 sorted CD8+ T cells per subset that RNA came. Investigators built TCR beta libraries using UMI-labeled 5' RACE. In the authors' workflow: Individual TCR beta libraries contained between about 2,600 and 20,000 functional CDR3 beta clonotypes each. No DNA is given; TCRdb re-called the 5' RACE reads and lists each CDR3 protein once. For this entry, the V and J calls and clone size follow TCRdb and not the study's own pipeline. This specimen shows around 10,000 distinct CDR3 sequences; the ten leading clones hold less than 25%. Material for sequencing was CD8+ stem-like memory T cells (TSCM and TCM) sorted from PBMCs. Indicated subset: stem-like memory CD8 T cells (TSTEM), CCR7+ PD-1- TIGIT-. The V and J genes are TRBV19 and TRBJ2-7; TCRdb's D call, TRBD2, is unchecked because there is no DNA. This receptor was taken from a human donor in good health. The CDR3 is CASSTGTTVYEQYF. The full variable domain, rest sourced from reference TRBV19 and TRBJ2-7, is DGGITQSPKYLFRKEGQNVTLSCEQNLNHDAMYWYRQDPGQGLRLIYYSQIVNDFQKGDIAEGYSVSREKKESFPLTVTSAQKNPTAFYLCASSTGTTVYEQYFGPGTRLTVT.